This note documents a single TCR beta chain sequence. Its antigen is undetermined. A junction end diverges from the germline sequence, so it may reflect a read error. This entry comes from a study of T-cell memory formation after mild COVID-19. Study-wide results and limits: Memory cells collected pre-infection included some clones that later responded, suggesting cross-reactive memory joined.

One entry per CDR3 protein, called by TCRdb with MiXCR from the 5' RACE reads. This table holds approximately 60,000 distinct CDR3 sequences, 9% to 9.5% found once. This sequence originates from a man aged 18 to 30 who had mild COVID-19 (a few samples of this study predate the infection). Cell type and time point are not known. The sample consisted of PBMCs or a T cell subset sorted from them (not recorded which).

CDR3 protein: CSPRDRGYSEQFF. The CDR3 nucleotides read TGCAGTCCCCGGGACAGGGGTTACAGTGAGCAGTTCTTC. The rearrangement uses TRBV20-1 and TRBJ2-1, with TRBD1 identical over 10 bases. The CDR3 runs to 13 residues. Germline V gene data show CDR1 as DFQATT and CDR2 as SNEGSKA (reference sequence).